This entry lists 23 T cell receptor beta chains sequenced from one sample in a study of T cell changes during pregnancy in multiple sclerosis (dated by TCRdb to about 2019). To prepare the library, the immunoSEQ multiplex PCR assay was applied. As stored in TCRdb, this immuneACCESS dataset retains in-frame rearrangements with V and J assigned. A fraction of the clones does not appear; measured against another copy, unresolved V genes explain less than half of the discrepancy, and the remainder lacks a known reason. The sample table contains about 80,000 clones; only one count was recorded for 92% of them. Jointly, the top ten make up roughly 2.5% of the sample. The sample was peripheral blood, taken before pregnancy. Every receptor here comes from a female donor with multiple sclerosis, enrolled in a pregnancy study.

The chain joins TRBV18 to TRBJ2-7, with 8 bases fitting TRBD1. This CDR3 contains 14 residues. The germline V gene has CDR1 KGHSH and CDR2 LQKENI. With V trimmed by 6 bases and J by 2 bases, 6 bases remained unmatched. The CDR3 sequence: CASSGQGRAYEQYF. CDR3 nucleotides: TGTGCCAGCTCCGGACAGGGAAGAGCCTACGAGCAGTACTTC.

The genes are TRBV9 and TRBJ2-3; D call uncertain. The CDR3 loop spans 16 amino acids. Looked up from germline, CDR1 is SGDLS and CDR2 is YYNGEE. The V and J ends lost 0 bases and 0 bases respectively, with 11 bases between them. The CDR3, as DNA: TGTGCCAGCAGCGTAGATCCAGTCTCTAGCACAGATACGCAGTATTTT. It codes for CASSVDPVSSTDTQYF.

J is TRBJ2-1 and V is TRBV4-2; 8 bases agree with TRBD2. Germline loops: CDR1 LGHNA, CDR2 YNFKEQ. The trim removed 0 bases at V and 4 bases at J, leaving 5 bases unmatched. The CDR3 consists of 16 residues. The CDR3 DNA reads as TGTGCCAGCAGCCAAGATACGGGAGGGCCTTACAATGAGCAGTTCTTC. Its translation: CASSQDTGGPYNEQFF.

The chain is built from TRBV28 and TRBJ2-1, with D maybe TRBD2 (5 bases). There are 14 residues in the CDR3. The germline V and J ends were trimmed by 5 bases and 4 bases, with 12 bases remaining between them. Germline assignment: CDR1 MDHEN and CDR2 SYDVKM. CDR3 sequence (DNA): TGTGCCAGCAGTCGCGAGCGGAGATACAATGAGCAGTTCTTC. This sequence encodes CASSRERRYNEQFF.

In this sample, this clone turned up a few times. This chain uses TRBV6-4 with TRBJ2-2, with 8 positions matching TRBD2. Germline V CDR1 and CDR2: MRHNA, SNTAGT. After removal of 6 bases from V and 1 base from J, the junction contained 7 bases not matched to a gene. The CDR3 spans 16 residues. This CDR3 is CASSRTSGGNTGELFF. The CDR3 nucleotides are TGTGCCAGCAGCCGAACTAGCGGAGGGAACACCGGGGAGCTGTTTTTT.

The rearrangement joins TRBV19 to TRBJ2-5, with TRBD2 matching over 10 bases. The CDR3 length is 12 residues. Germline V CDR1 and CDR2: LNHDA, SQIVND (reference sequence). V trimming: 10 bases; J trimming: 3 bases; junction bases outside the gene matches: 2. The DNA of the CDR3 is TGTGCCACCCTAGCGGGAGAAGAGACCCAGTACTTC. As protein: CATLAGEETQYF. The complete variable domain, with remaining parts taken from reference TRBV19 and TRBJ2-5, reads DGGITQSPKYLFRKEGQNVTLSCEQNLNHDAMYWYRQDPGQGLRLIYYSQIVNDFQKGDIAEGYSVSREKKESFPLTVTSAQKNPTAFYLCATLAGEETQYFGPGTRLLVL.

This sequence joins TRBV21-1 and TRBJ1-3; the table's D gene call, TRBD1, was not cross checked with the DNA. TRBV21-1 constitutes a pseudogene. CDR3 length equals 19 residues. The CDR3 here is CASSKAPKGDSNSGNTIYF. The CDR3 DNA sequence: TGTGCCAGCAGCAAAGCCCCCAAAGGTGACAGCAACTCTGGAAACACCATATATTTT.

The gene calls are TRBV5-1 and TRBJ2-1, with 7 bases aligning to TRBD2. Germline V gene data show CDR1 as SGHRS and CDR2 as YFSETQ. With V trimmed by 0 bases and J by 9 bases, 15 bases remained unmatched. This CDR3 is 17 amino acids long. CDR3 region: CASSLGAGRGLLREQFF. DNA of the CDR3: TGCGCCAGCAGCTTGGGGGCGGGGAGGGGATTGCTGCGTGAGCAGTTCTTC.

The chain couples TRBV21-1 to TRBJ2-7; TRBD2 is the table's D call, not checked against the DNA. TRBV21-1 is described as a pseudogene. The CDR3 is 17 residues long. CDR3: CASSKGAPQGGSYEQYF. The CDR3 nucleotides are TGTGCCAGCAGCAAAGGGGCCCCGCAGGGAGGGTCCTACGAGCAGTACTTC.

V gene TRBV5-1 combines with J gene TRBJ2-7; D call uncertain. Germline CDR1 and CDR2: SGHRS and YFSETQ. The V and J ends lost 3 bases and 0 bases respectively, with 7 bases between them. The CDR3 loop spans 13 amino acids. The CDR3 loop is CASSSGSSYEQYF. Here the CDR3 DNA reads TGCGCCAGCAGCTCGGGTTCCTCCTACGAGCAGTACTTC.

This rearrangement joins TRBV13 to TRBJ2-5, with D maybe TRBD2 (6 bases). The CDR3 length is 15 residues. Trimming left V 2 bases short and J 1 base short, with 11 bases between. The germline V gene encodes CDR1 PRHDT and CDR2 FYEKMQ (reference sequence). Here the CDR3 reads CASSLRRGVQETQYF. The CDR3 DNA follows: TGTGCCAGCAGCTTAAGGAGGGGTGTCCAAGAGACCCAGTACTTC.

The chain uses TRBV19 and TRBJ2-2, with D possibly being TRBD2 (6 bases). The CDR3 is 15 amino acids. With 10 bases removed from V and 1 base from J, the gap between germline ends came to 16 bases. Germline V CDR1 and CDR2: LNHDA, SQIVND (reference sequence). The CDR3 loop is CATTGLARNTGELFF. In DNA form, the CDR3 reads TGTGCCACTACCGGTCTAGCGAGGAACACCGGGGAGCTGTTTTTT.

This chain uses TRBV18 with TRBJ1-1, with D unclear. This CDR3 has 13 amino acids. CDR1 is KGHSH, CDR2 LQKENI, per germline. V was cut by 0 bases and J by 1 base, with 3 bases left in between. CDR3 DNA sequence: TGTGCCAGCTCACCACCCTCGAACACTGAAGCTTTCTTT. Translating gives CASSPPSNTEAFF.

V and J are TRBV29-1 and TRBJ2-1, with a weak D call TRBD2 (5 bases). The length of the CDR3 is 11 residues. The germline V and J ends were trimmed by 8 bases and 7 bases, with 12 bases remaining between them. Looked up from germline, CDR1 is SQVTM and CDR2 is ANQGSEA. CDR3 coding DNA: TGCAGCTCTCGCGGGTGGAATGAGCAGTTCTTC. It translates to CSSRGWNEQFF.

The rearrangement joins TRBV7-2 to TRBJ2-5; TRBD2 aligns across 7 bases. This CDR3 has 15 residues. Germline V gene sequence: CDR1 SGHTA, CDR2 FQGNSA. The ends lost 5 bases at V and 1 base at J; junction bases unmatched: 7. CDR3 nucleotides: TGTGCCAGCAGCCACCTAAGGACTAGCCAAGAGACCCAGTACTTC. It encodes CASSHLRTSQETQYF.

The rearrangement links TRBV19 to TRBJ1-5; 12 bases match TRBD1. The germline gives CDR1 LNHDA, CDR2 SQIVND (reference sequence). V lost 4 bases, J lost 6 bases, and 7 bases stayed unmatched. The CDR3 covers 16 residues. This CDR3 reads CASSTGTGGWGQPQHF. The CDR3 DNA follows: TGTGCCAGTAGTACCGGGACAGGGGGCTGGGGTCAGCCCCAGCATTTT.

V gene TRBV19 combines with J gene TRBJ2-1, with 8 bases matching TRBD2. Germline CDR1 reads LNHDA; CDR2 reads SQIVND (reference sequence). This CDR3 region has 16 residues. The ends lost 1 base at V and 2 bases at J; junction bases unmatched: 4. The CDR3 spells CASSIGSGGPYNEQFF. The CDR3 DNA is TGTGCCAGTAGTATAGGGAGCGGGGGACCCTACAATGAGCAGTTCTTC.

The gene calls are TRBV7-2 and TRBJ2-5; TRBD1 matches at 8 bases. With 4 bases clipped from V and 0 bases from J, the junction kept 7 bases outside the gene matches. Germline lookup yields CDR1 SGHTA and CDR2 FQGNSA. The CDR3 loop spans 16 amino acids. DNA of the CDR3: TGTGCCAGCAGCTATCGCCAGGACAGGGACCAAGAGACCCAGTACTTC. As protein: CASSYRQDRDQETQYF.

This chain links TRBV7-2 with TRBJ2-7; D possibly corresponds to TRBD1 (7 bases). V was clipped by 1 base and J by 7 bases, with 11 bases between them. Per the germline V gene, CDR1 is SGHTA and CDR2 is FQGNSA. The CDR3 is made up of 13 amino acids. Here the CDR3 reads CASSLDPGGEQYF. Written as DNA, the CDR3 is TGTGCCAGCAGCTTAGATCCAGGGGGGGAGCAGTACTTC. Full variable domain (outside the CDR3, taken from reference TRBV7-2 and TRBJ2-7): GAGVSQSPSNKVTEKGKDVELRCDPISGHTALYWYRQSLGQGLEFLIYFQGNSAPDKSGLPSDRFSAERTGGSVSTLTIQRTQQEDSAVYLCASSLDPGGEQYFGPGTRLTVT.

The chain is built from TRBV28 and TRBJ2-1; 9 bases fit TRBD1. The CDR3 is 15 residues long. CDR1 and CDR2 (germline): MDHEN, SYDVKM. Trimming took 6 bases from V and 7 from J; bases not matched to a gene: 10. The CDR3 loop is CASRVGTGWGNEQFF. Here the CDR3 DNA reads TGTGCCAGCAGGGTAGGGACAGGGTGGGGAAATGAGCAGTTCTTC.

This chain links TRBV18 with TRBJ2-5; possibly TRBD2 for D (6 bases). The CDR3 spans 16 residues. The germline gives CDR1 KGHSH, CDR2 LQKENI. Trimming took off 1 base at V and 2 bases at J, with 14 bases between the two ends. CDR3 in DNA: TGTGCCAGCTCACCACTTCAGGGACTTTCGCAAGAGACCCAGTACTTC. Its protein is CASSPLQGLSQETQYF.

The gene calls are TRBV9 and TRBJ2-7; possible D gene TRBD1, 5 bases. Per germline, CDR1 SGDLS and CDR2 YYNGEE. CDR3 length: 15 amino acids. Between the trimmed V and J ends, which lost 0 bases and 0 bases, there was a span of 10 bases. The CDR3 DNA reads TGTGCCAGCAGCGTAGGGGCAGGGAACTCCTACGAGCAGTACTTC. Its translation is CASSVGAGNSYEQYF.

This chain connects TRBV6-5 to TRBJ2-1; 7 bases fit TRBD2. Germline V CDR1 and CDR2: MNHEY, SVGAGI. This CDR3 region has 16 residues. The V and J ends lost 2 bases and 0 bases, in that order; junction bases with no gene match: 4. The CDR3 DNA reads TGTGCCAGCAGTTACGGCGGGACTAACTCCTACAATGAGCAGTTCTTC. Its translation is CASSYGGTNSYNEQFF.